The T cell receptor delta chain under discussion was sequenced for a study of gamma-delta chains in newborns, infants, children. On the study more broadly: Microbial exposure reportedly drives polyclonal innate γδ T cell expansion after birth.

Germline-derived CDR1 and CDR2 are GEAIGNYY and EKD. The CDR3 consists of 16 residues. Note on this clone: Translating this DNA gives a protein that differs at residue 4 from the TCRdb one, which belongs to a much larger clone; a read error is likely, and the protein shown is this translation. This CDR3 is also generated by other DNA sequences in the sample.

TCRdb re-processed the reads using CATT. The profile shows around 5,000 delta-chain clones, roughly 0.4% of them singletons. The TCR sequence derives from a child who was a newborn, infant or young child, either healthy, febrile or measles-vaccinated (not recorded which). The J gene is TRDJ3, the V gene TRDV2; 8 nucleotides match TRDD3. Sequencing input: blood. The CDR3 DNA sequence: TGTGCCTGTGGCACCGGGGGATACTGGGACACCCGACAGATGTTTTTC. Protein sequence: CACGTGGYWDTRQMFF.